The sequence of this TCR beta chain was determined in a study of cytomegalovirus exposure and HLA in healthy donors (dated by TCRdb to about 2017). As for the study more broadly: A later analysis indicated that the 120 or so validation repertoires were generated on the platform also employed for the roughly 650 repertoires of the first cohort. The study was designed to test whether signatures of past pathogen exposure could be identified by cataloging public T cell receptors. Along with the approximately 650-subject first cohort, a separate validation cohort of about 110 different subjects was used. High-throughput TCR immunosequencing, statistical association of individual TCRs with disease status, and machine learning were combined to predict cytomegalovirus infection status.

What the work shows at the level of the full study, not this receptor alone: A few of the identified cytomegalovirus-associated TCR beta chains were confirmed in vitro to be specific for cytomegalovirus antigens. The authors suggested that the approach could potentially be generalized to other disease states and immunological phenotypes. A later analysis found that TCRs clustered in the first cohort also tended to co-occur in the 95 to 150 validation repertoires, with 90% to 95% of cluster scores above 0. A later analysis had no HLA typing for the validation cohort, so co-occurrence there was scored across all 110 or so repertoires. Cytomegalovirus status was reported to be diagnosed by the classifier with high specificity and sensitivity in both the original and validation cohorts. The study gave a list of over 150 TCR beta chains associated with cytomegalovirus. Most TCR sequences were seen in very few donors, while some public TCRs were found in many individuals.

CDR3 length: 15 amino acids, cysteine to phenylalanine. CDR3 DNA only is kept here, 45 bases in frame from base 1. The germline V and J ends show losses of 4 bases and 3 bases respectively, and no gene match explains 4 bases of the junction. The germline V gene supplies CDR1 SGDLS and CDR2 YYNGEE. Donors formed part of the validation cohort, which comprised 120 or so subjects and was distinct from the first cohort of 550 to 850 subjects. On this clone itself: Its recognized antigen is unknown. Per-nucleotide qualities are absent, and no much larger clonotype sits a single base away.

Library creation used the immunoSEQ multiplex PCR assay. In the paper's pipeline: To diagnose cytomegalovirus status from the catalog of TCR beta chain sequences, a statistical classification framework was built. In TCRdb, the immuneACCESS table is reduced to in-frame sequences with V and J assigned. These tables do not hold every clone; where another copy was compared, an unresolved V gene accounts for under half, and the others remain unexplained. V and J calls and clone size come straight from that table; D and trimming were deduced from the DNA. This sample lists over 250,000 clones; about 86% were detected once. Jointly, the top ten make up less than 1.2% of the sample.

The sequenced material came from PBMCs. This sequence uses TRBV9 and TRBJ2-3, and 11 junctional nucleotides match TRBD2. The TCR originated in a woman in her late teens or twenties in good health and CMV-seronegative. The nucleotide sequence is given as TGTGCCAGCAGCACCCTAGCGGGAGGTACAGATACGCAGTATTTT. Its translation is CASSTLAGGTDTQYF.